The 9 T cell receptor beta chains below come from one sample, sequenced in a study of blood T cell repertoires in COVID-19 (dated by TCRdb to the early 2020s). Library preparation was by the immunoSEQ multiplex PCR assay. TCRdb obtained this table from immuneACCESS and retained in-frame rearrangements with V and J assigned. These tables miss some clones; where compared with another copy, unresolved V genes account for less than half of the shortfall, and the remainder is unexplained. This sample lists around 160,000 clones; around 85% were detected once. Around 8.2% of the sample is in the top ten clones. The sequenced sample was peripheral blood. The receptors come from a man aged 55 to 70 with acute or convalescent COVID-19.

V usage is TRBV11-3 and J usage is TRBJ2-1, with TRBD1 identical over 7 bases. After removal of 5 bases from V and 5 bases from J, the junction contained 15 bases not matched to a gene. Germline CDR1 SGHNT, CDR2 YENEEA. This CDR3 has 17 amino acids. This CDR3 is CASSAKPPGTADNEQFF. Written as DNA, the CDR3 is TGTGCCAGCAGCGCCAAACCGCCCGGGACAGCCGACAATGAGCAGTTCTTC.

CDR3 bases: TGCGCCAGCAGCTTGGTCGGAGGTGGGGTTCTTGAGCAGTTCTTC. Amino acid sequence: CASSLVGGGVLEQFF. The V gene is TRBV5-1, the J gene TRBJ2-1, with TRBD2 as a possible D gene (5 bases). Germline CDR1 is SGHRS and CDR2 is YFSETQ. V lost 0 bases and J 9 bases, leaving 16 bases between the germline ends. The CDR3 is 15 amino acids.

The CDR3 DNA follows: TGTGCCAGCACCGAAGGCGGCAGGGGGCCTGAAAAACTGTTTTTT. This encodes CASTEGGRGPEKLFF. This chain connects TRBV2 to TRBJ1-4; 8 bases are shared with TRBD1. J was trimmed by 7 bases and V by 7 bases; bases with no gene match: 11. This CDR3 comprises 15 residues. CDR1 is SNHLY, CDR2 FYNNEI, per germline.

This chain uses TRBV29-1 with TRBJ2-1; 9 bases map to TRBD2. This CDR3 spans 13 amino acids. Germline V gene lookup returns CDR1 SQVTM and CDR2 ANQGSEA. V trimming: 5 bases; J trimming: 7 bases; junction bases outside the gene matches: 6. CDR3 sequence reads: CSVFLAGINEQFF. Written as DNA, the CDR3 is TGCAGCGTTTTCCTAGCGGGGATTAATGAGCAGTTCTTC.

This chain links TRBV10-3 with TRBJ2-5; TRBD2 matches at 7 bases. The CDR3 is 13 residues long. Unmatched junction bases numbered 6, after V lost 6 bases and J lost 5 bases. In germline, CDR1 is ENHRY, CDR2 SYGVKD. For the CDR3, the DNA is TGTGCCATCAGCCCGGGAGGTATTGAGACCCAGTACTTC. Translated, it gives CAISPGGIETQYF.

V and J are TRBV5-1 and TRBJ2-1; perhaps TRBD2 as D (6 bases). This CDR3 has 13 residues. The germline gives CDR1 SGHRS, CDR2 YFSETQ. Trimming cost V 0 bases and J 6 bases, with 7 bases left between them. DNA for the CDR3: TGCGCCAGCAGCTTGGCCGGGGGCAATGAGCAGTTCTTC. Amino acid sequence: CASSLAGGNEQFF.

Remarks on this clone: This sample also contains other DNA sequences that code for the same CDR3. This CDR3 is CASSLGGSGNQPQHF. In DNA form, the CDR3 reads TGTGCCAGCAGTCTTGGGGGCAGCGGCAATCAGCCCCAGCATTTT. This chain joins TRBV28 and TRBJ1-5; a possible D gene is TRBD1 (6 bases). Trimming removed 5 bases from V and 2 bases from J, with 13 bases in between. The V gene's germline CDR1 is MDHEN and CDR2 SYDVKM. The CDR3 runs 15 residues. Full variable domain (remainder filled in from reference TRBV28 and TRBJ1-5): DVKVTQSSRYLVKRTGEKVFLECVQDMDHENMFWYRQDPGLGLRLIYFSYDVKMKEKGDIPEGYSVSREKKERFSLILESASTNQTSMYLCASSLGGSGNQPQHFGDGTRLSIL.

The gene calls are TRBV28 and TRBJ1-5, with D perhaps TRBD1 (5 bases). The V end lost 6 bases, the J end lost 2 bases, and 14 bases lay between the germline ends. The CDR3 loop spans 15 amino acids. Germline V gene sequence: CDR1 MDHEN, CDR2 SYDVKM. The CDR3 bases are TGTGCCAGCAGAACACCCCAGGGCGGCAATCAGCCCCAGCATTTT. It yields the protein CASRTPQGGNQPQHF.

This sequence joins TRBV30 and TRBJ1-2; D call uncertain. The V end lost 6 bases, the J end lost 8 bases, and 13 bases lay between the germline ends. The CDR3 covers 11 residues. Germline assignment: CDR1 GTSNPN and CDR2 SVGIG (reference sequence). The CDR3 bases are TGTGCCTGTGGGCAGGAGGAAGGCTACACCTTC. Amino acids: CACGQEEGYTF.